The T cell receptor (beta chain) under discussion was sequenced for a study of PD-L1 blockade in urothelial cancer (dated by TCRdb to the late 2010s). Study-wide context: All patients started therapy in about 2014 and received atezolizumab 1,200 mg intravenously every 3 weeks. About 90% of the roughly 29 patients were males with bladder-origin urothelial cancer, and about 65% of the 29 reported a prior smoking history. An ECOG performance status of 0 or 1 was recorded for the patients, and 0 to 3 prior chemotherapy regimens had been received by the patients. Blood samples were analyzed at 3 weeks after treatment start (second dose) and at 6 weeks after treatment start. Blood samples yielded a median of roughly 150,000 T cells and tens of thousands of unique TCRs, with median clonality around 0.083. Somatic, immune and clinical correlates of response to PD-L1 blockade with atezolizumab in urothelial cancer were the focus of an exploratory multi-omic analysis. TCR sequencing covered pretreatment tumor samples and matched, serially collected peripheral blood taken before and after atezolizumab treatment. Progression-free survival longer than 6 months counted as durable clinical benefit, and TCR features were additionally tested against both progression-free and overall survival. In the same patients who had TCR sequencing, pretreatment tumors also underwent whole exome sequencing and RNA sequencing. Nine patients reached durable clinical benefit, while some 21 patients did not. Some 30 patients had pretreatment blood TCR-seq, about 24 had at least one posttreatment blood collection, and about 24 had tumor TCR-seq. The paper's findings and limits, for the study overall: Small sample size (n ≈ 29) and many exploratory analyses mean the results are intended to be hypothesis-generating. A pretreatment peripheral blood TCR clonality below the median was linked to improved progression-free and overall survival. Among patients with durable benefit, tumor-associated TCR clones showed greater expansion in peripheral blood 3 weeks after treatment started (n of about 21, p = 0.022).

CDR1 and CDR2 are read off the germline V gene (reference sequence) as SGHNT and YYREEE. The junction shows trimming of 0 bases on V and 6 bases on J, plus 6 bases between the germline ends. Taken from cysteine to phenylalanine, the CDR3 has 12 residues. Solely the CDR3 DNA is kept, with 36 bases framed from the first base. Each PCR received spiked-in synthetic TCR analog templates so that absolute template abundance could be estimated from read counts. The immunoSEQ assay used bias-controlled V and J gene primers to amplify TCRbeta CDR3 regions from genomic DNA. Sequencing of rearranged TCRbeta segments was performed at approximately 20X coverage. In the original analysis: Clustering was used to correct sequencing errors, and CDR3s were annotated against IMGT to assign V, D and J genes. Only productive TCRbeta rearrangements were used in downstream analyses, excluding out-of-frame or stop-codon sequences. Clonality was computed as one minus Shannon entropy normalized by the log of the number of unique productive sequences. Fisher's exact test with Benjamini-Hochberg correction, at a threshold of adjusted p below 0.01, was used to find clones that differed between time points or between blood and tumor. Here the immuneACCESS table is served through TCRdb, limited to in-frame sequences with V and J called. Missing clones are a known gap in these copies; in checked studies unresolved V genes cover under half, and the rest lacks a known reason. V and J calls and clone size come straight from that table; D and trimming were deduced from the DNA. In all, the sample holds around 40,000 clones, and about 89% of those were seen once. The ten largest clones take up about 1.9% of the sample.

This clone appeared a few times. Its antigen remains unidentified. No base quality values were provided; no much bigger clone lies one nucleotide off. A total of roughly 31 patients with locally advanced or metastatic urothelial carcinoma, treated at Memorial Sloan Kettering on a trial protocol, made up the cohort. Peripheral blood mononuclear cells were collected pretreatment and during treatment, with between 1 and 8 total time points per patient. The Qiagen DNeasy Blood extraction kit was used to purify genomic DNA from total PBMCs and tumor samples. PBMCs were collected pretreatment and during treatment and were isolated and stored as previously described.

This specimen consisted of PBMCs, obtained around atezolizumab (anti-PD-L1) treatment. This TCR was recovered from a man in his 60s with urothelial cancer. The rearranged chain carries TRBV5-4 and TRBJ1-1, with TRBD1 as a weak D call on 6 bases. The DNA sequence is as follows: TGTGCCAGCAGCTTGGGGGGGCCTGAAGCTTTCTTT. This is translated as CASSLGGPEAFF. Supplemented by the reference TRBV5-4 and TRBJ1-1 proteins around the CDR3, the complete variable domain is ETGVTQSPTHLIKTRGQQVTLRCSSQSGHNTVSWYQQALGQGPQFIFQYYREEENGRGNFPPRFSGLQFPNYSSELNVNALELDDSALYLCASSLGGPEAFFGQGTRLTVV.